These 20 T cell receptor beta chains were sequenced from one sample in a study of vaccination and CD4 T cells after COVID-19. TCRdb re-called the PCR reads with MiXCR, one entry per CDR3 protein. The sample shows more than 12,000 distinct CDR3 sequences, 69% of them seen only once. This specimen consisted of CD4+ T cells from blood, obtained after SARS-CoV-2 vaccination. The receptors were sampled from a human donor who had recovered from COVID-19.

The V and J genes are TRBV10-3 and TRBJ1-1; D not resolved. Germline V CDR1 and CDR2: ENHRY, SYGVKD. The CDR3 totals 17 residues. V gave up 3 bases and J gave up 1 base, with 18 bases separating them. CDR3 in amino acids: CAISDSHSPTENTEAFF. CDR3 nucleotide sequence: TGTGCCATCAGTGATTCACACAGCCCCACTGAGAACACTGAAGCTTTCTTT.

The chain is built from TRBV20-1 and TRBJ2-5; 8 nucleotides align to TRBD2. CDR1 is DFQATT, CDR2 SNEGSKA, per germline (reference sequence). The CDR3 is made up of 15 amino acids. J was trimmed by 1 base and V by 0 bases; bases with no gene match: 4. This CDR3 reads CSARDGSGSQETQYF. CDR3 DNA: TGCAGTGCTAGAGATGGCAGCGGGAGCCAAGAGACCCAGTACTTC.

V and J are TRBV5-4 and TRBJ2-1; 9 positions agree with TRBD2. There are 14 residues in the CDR3. V dropped 6 bases and J dropped 8; count of bases not matched to a gene: 9. In germline, CDR1 is SGHNT, CDR2 YYREEE (reference sequence). CDR3: CASIDSGSPDEQFF. The CDR3 DNA reads as TGTGCCAGCATCGATAGCGGGAGTCCCGATGAGCAGTTCTTC.

The chain uses TRBV24-1 and TRBJ2-7; TRBD1 matches 8 bases. The CDR3 runs to 15 residues. Looked up from germline, CDR1 is KGHDR and CDR2 is SFDVKD. The trim removed 4 bases at V and 3 bases at J, leaving 7 bases unmatched. CDR3 protein: CATSDPGTGDYEQYF. The CDR3 nucleotides read TGTGCCACCAGTGACCCCGGGACAGGAGACTACGAGCAGTACTTC.

This clonotype was detected a few times. The V gene is TRBV27, the J gene TRBJ2-2, with a tentative D call TRBD2 (6 bases). V gave up 3 bases and J gave up 4 bases, with 21 bases separating them. This CDR3 spans 18 amino acids. Germline V gene lookup returns CDR1 MNHEY and CDR2 SMNVEV (reference sequence). The CDR3: CASSFRQLGGSGTGELFF. CDR3 in DNA: TGTGCCAGCAGTTTCCGGCAACTCGGGGGTAGCGGCACCGGGGAGCTGTTTTTT.

The chain recombines TRBV18 with TRBJ2-5, with 7 bases lining up with TRBD1. The V segment lost 2 bases and the J segment 5 bases; nucleotides outside the gene matches: 8. Germline CDR1 is KGHSH and CDR2 is LQKENI. The CDR3 sequence is 15 residues long. The CDR3 nucleotides are TGTGCCAGCTCACCATTCGAGGGGGCGTCGGAGACCCAGTACTTC. The encoded protein is CASSPFEGASETQYF.

The V call is TRBV2, the J call TRBJ2-2; D remains ambiguous. Germline assignment: CDR1 SNHLY and CDR2 FYNNEI. Trimming stripped 4 bases from V and 2 bases from J, with 8 bases between. CDR3 length: 14 amino acids. Written as DNA, the CDR3 is TGTGCCAGCAGTGTACAGCCCAACACCGGGGAGCTGTTTTTT. Translated, it gives CASSVQPNTGELFF.

The rearrangement joins TRBV4-1 to TRBJ1-5; D unresolved. The germline gives CDR1 MGHRA, CDR2 YSYEKL. The CDR3 totals 18 residues. V lost 0 bases and J lost 2, with 17 bases in between. The CDR3, as DNA: TGCGCCAGCAGCCAAGATTTAAATCTGGGGTTTGGCAATCAGCCCCAGCATTTT. Translating gives CASSQDLNLGFGNQPQHF.

V is TRBV20-1 and J is TRBJ1-3; TRBD1 matches at 8 bases. The V gene end was trimmed by 6 bases and the J gene end by 3 bases; junction bases not matched to a gene: 7. CDR3 size: 14 residues. Germline CDR1 and CDR2: DFQATT and SNEGSKA (reference sequence). The CDR3: CSASDRVGGNTIYF. The CDR3 coding sequence is TGCAGTGCCTCGGACAGGGTCGGTGGAAACACCATATATTTT.

This chain connects TRBV15 to TRBJ2-7; no definite D call. V dropped 0 bases and J dropped 3 bases, with 6 bases sitting between them. Germline V gives CDR1 LNHNV, CDR2 YYDKDF (reference sequence). The CDR3 length is 13 residues. The CDR3 coding sequence is TGTGCCACCAGCAGAGATCGGGTCTACGAGCAGTACTTC. It yields the protein CATSRDRVYEQYF.

The CDR3 nucleotides read TGTGCCAGTAGTCGCACTAGCGGGGTAGTCTACAATGAGCAGTTCTTC. Amino acids: CASSRTSGVVYNEQFF. The rearrangement links TRBV19 to TRBJ2-1, with TRBD2 matching over 10 bases. The CDR3 sequence is 16 residues long. V lost 5 bases to trimming and J lost 3 bases; unmatched junction nucleotides: 7. Germline CDR1 reads LNHDA; CDR2 reads SQIVND (reference sequence). The entire variable domain, with the rest obtained from reference TRBV19 and TRBJ2-1, is as follows: DGGITQSPKYLFRKEGQNVTLSCEQNLNHDAMYWYRQDPGQGLRLIYYSQIVNDFQKGDIAEGYSVSREKKESFPLTVTSAQKNPTAFYLCASSRTSGVVYNEQFFGPGTRLTVL.

This chain joins TRBV2 and TRBJ2-1; the match to TRBD2 covers 11 bases. CDR3 length: 15 amino acids. V was pared by 6 bases and J by 8 bases, with 9 bases of the junction left unmatched. CDR1 is SNHLY and CDR2 is FYNNEI in the germline V gene. The CDR3 sequence: CASRATSGSLYEQFF. CDR3 DNA sequence: TGTGCCAGCAGGGCTACTAGCGGGAGTCTGTATGAGCAGTTCTTC.

The V gene is TRBV27, the J gene TRBJ1-1; D ambiguous. V lost 5 bases and J 1 base, leaving 8 bases between the germline ends. This CDR3 spans 13 amino acids. Germline V lookup: CDR1 MNHEY, CDR2 SMNVEV (reference sequence). The CDR3 here is CASSDVRNTEAFF. For the CDR3, the DNA is TGTGCCAGCAGTGACGTAAGGAACACTGAAGCTTTCTTT.

The chain couples TRBV7-3 to TRBJ2-3; D is undetermined. Germline CDR1 reads SGHTA; CDR2 reads FQGTGA. The CDR3 loop spans 14 amino acids. V lost 1 base, J lost 2 bases, and 7 bases lay in between. The CDR3 DNA reads TGTGCCAGCAGCTTAATCCCCGACACAGATACGCAGTATTTT. The encoded protein is CASSLIPDTDTQYF.

The chain links TRBV6-1 to TRBJ1-2, with no clear D. Trimming shortened V by 4 bases and J by 9 bases, and 18 bases separated the two germline ends. Germline CDR1 MNHNS, CDR2 SASEGT. This CDR3 is 14 amino acids long. CDR3: CASSVNRLDGSYTF. Here the CDR3 DNA reads TGTGCCAGCAGTGTAAACCGCTTGGACGGTAGCTACACCTTC.

This clonotype was observed a handful of times. The chain combines TRBV6-2 or TRBV6-3 with TRBJ2-5; the D call may be TRBD1 or TRBD2 (6 bases each). The CDR3 has 15 residues. Per the germline V gene, CDR1 is MNHEY and CDR2 is SVGEGT. Trimming pared 9 bases from V and 5 bases from J, leaving 22 bases between. The chain's CDR3 is CASSNRRAGGETQYF. DNA of the CDR3: TGTGCCAGTTCCAACCGCCGGGCCGGGGGCGAGACCCAGTACTTC.

This clonotype was found a few times. This chain uses TRBV7-6 with TRBJ2-1; perhaps TRBD2 as D (6 bases). The CDR3 totals 15 residues. Germline values: CDR1 SGHVS, CDR2 FNYEAQ. V dropped 5 bases and J dropped 6 bases, with 17 bases sitting between them. The CDR3 DNA is TGTGCCAGCAGCACTACTAGCTTGGCAAGCAATGAGCAGTTCTTC. The encoded protein is CASSTTSLASNEQFF.

V gene TRBV20-1 combines with J gene TRBJ2-7; 9 bases fit TRBD1. The CDR3 loop spans 13 amino acids. Germline V CDR1 and CDR2: DFQATT, SNEGSKA (reference sequence). With 7 bases clipped from V and 4 bases from J, the junction kept 8 bases outside the gene matches. This CDR3 reads CSVGDRVRYEQYF. The CDR3 region has the DNA TGCAGTGTTGGGGACAGGGTAAGGTACGAGCAGTACTTC.

A note on this clonotype: Compared with germline, one end of the junction differs, possibly owing to a read error. The chain is built from TRBV20-1 and TRBJ1-6, with TRBD1 as a possible D gene (5 bases). This CDR3 is built from 14 residues. The V gene's germline CDR1 is DFQATT and CDR2 SNEGSKA (reference sequence). CDR3 sequence reads: CSASTPGSNLPLHF. The CDR3 nucleotides read TGCAGTGCTTCGACCCCAGGGTCCAATTTACCCCTCCACTTT.

The J gene is TRBJ1-2, the V gene TRBV12-3 or TRBV12-4; D might be TRBD1 (5 bases). Trimming cost V 4 bases and J 3 bases, with 15 bases left between them. This CDR3 has 15 amino acids. The CDR3: CASSSARQGDYGYTF. CDR3 DNA sequence: TGTGCCAGCAGTTCCGCCCGGCAGGGCGACTATGGCTACACCTTC.